The rows below give T cell receptor beta chains drawn from one sample of a study of siplizumab effects on memory and regulatory T cells. Clones were sequenced by immunoSEQ multiplex PCR, and TCRdb holds only the in-frame ones, with some missing. The repertoire has 95,000 to 110,000 clones, 85% to 95% of them found once; the top ten carry 0.62%. The sequenced sample consisted of Tregs sorted from blood. The origin of the receptors is a human donor in good health. CDR3s include the opening cysteine and the closing phenylalanine or tryptophan. D genes are given only for firm matches. Rows give clone size only sometimes, using once, few, many, or a class for an expanded clone.

j_call	clone_size	d_call	v_call	cdr3_aa	cdr3_nt
TRBJ1-2	.	TRBD1	TRBV13	CASSRGQDYGYTF	TGTGCCAGCAGCCGGGGACAGGACTATGGCTACACCTTC
TRBJ1-1	.	.	TRBV2	CASMQTYLNTEAFF	TGTGCCAGCATGCAAACGTACCTGAACACTGAAGCTTTCTTT
TRBJ2-3	once	.	TRBV19	CASSGGPTDTQYF	TGTGCCAGTAGTGGGGGGCCTACAGATACGCAGTATTTT
TRBJ2-2	.	.	TRBV16	CASSQYDPNGELFF	TGTGCCAGCAGCCAATACGATCCGAACGGGGAGCTGTTTTTT
TRBJ2-1	.	.	TRBV7-9	CASSPRPLEQFF	TGTGCCAGCAGCCCCAGACCCCTAGAGCAGTTCTTC
TRBJ2-5	.	.	TRBV5-6	CASSFTGSGETQYF	TGTGCCAGCAGCTTCACAGGGTCTGGAGAGACCCAGTACTTC
TRBJ2-7	.	.	TRBV4-1	CASSQEPRISYEQYF	TGCGCCAGCAGCCAAGAGCCCAGAATCTCCTACGAGCAGTACTTC
TRBJ2-1	.	TRBD2	TRBV7-8	CASSPMGGGPFEQFF	TGTGCCAGCAGCCCCATGGGGGGAGGGCCCTTTGAGCAGTTCTTC
TRBJ2-5	.	.	TRBV2	CASSRTGRPWETQYF	TGTGCCAGCAGTCGGACTGGACGACCTTGGGAGACCCAGTACTTC
TRBJ1-2	.	.	TRBV25-1	CASSDTRGGYTF	TGTGCCAGCAGTGATACAAGGGGTGGCTACACCTTC
TRBJ2-2	.	TRBD1	TRBV2	CASRLDRGNTGELFF	TGTGCCAGCAGACTAGACAGGGGGAACACCGGGGAGCTGTTTTTT
TRBJ1-1	.	TRBD1	TRBV18	CASSPLRTGDTEAFF	TGTGCCAGCTCACCTTTGCGGACAGGGGACACTGAAGCTTTCTTT
TRBJ2-7	.	TRBD1	TRBV6-1	CASSAQGRHEQYF	TGTGCCAGCAGTGCACAGGGGCGGCACGAGCAGTACTTC
TRBJ2-5	few	.	TRBV11-2	CASSLEGRTQYF	TGTGCCAGCAGCTTAGAAGGGAGGACCCAGTACTTC
TRBJ2-5	.	.	TRBV5-1	CASRGTQYF	TGCGCCAGCAGGGGGACCCAGTACTTC
TRBJ2-7	.	.	TRBV28	CASSFPGASSYEQYF	TGTGCCAGCAGTTTCCCAGGGGCGAGCTCCTACGAGCAGTACTTC
TRBJ2-7	.	TRBD1	TRBV19	CASSISSGQGSYEQYF	TGTGCCAGTAGTATAAGCTCTGGACAGGGTAGTTACGAGCAGTACTTC
TRBJ1-1	.	.	TRBV5-1	CASSFNRNTEAFF	TGCGCCAGCAGCTTTAACAGGAACACTGAAGCTTTCTTT
TRBJ1-4	.	.	TRBV29-1	CSVSATPASSNEKLFF	TGCAGCGTTTCGGCGACTCCGGCGTCCTCTAATGAAAAACTGTTTTTT
TRBJ2-7	.	.	TRBV5-6	CASSFPPAAERNEQYF	TGTGCCAGCAGCTTTCCGCCCGCAGCGGAGAGGAACGAGCAGTACTTC
TRBJ1-2	.	TRBD1	TRBV11-2	CASSFLQGDYGYTF	TGTGCCAGCAGCTTCCTCCAGGGGGACTATGGCTACACCTTC
TRBJ1-2	.	.	TRBV30	CAWSPRWIYGYTF	TGTGCCTGGAGTCCCCGGTGGATCTATGGCTACACCTTC
TRBJ1-2	.	TRBD1	TRBV9	CASSPRLGQGGYGYTF	TGTGCCAGCAGCCCAAGATTGGGACAGGGGGGTTATGGCTACACCTTC
TRBJ1-1	.	.	TRBV6-6	CASTTLGGFGAFF	TGTGCCAGCACCACTTTGGGGGGTTTTGGAGCTTTCTTT
TRBJ2-1	.	.	TRBV19	CASSGAGETGNEQFF	TGTGCCAGTAGTGGGGCCGGCGAGACGGGGAATGAGCAGTTCTTC
TRBJ1-5	.	.	TRBV7-9	CASSPEGAYQPQHF	TGTGCCAGCAGCCCCGAAGGGGCGTATCAGCCCCAGCATTTT
TRBJ2-7	.	TRBD2	TRBV6-1	CASSELTSGRNLYEQYF	TGTGCCAGCAGTGAATTAACTAGCGGAAGAAACCTTTACGAGCAGTACTTC
TRBJ2-5	.	.	TRBV29-1	CSVVNGETQYF	TGCAGCGTTGTAAATGGGGAGACCCAGTACTTC
TRBJ1-2	.	.	TRBV2	CASSVMAGEFHGYTF	TGTGCCAGCAGTGTAATGGCAGGGGAATTTCATGGCTACACCTTC
TRBJ2-1	.	TRBD2	TRBV11-2	CASSFGLANEQFF	TGTGCCAGCAGCTTTGGACTAGCCAATGAGCAGTTCTTC
TRBJ2-5	.	TRBD2	TRBV5-1	CASSWGLAGAKETQYF	TGCGCCAGCAGCTGGGGACTAGCGGGGGCAAAAGAGACCCAGTACTTC
TRBJ2-1	.	TRBD2	TRBV7-2	CASRGTSGYYWDEQFF	TGTGCCAGCAGGGGGACTAGCGGGTATTATTGGGATGAGCAGTTCTTC
TRBJ1-1	.	TRBD1	TRBV5-1	CASSSTTGVPEAFF	TGCGCCAGCAGTTCGACGACAGGGGTCCCTGAAGCTTTCTTT
TRBJ1-2	.	.	TRBV11-1	CASSPTLDYGYTF	TGTGCCAGCAGCCCCACGCTCGACTATGGCTACACCTTC
TRBJ2-3	.	.	TRBV28	CASRDISYWDTQYF	TGTGCCAGCAGGGACATATCGTATTGGGATACGCAGTATTTT
TRBJ1-4	.	.	TRBV29-1	CSVLDQGQNEKLFF	TGCAGCGTCCTCGACCAGGGCCAAAATGAAAAACTGTTTTTT
TRBJ2-7	.	.	TRBV30	CAWRDPPVGRSSYEQYF	TGTGCCTGGAGAGACCCCCCTGTGGGACGGAGCTCCTACGAGCAGTACTTC
TRBJ2-7	.	.	TRBV7-6	CASSLDTGTLRF	TGTGCCAGCAGCTTAGACACAGGGACCTTGCGCTTC
TRBJ2-1	.	TRBD2	TRBV5-1	CASRLAGGIYNEQFF	TGCGCCAGCAGGTTAGCGGGAGGGATTTACAATGAGCAGTTCTTC
TRBJ2-5	.	.	TRBV7-9	CASSASIGLYF	TGTGCCAGCAGCGCATCTATAGGACTCTACTTC
TRBJ2-5	.	.	TRBV10-3	CAISESSGGETQYF	TGTGCCATCAGTGAGTCCAGTGGGGGAGAGACCCAGTACTTC
TRBJ2-1	.	TRBD2	TRBV19	CASTMVASGTYNEQFF	TGTGCCAGTACCATGGTTGCTAGCGGAACCTACAATGAGCAGTTCTTC